The 27 T cell receptor beta chains listed next were all sequenced from one sample in a study of cytomegalovirus exposure and HLA in healthy donors (dated by TCRdb to about 2017). Library preparation used the immunoSEQ multiplex PCR assay. For the multiplex PCR, a mixture combining 60 forward primers for TCR Vbeta segments and 13 reverse primers for TCR Jbeta segments was used. TCRdb re-hosts the immuneACCESS table, in-frame sequences only. Its copies lack some clones; in the studies checked, an unresolved V gene accounts for under half of them, and the cause for the rest is not known. The sample table records under 95,000 clones; around 8% of these occur just once. The ten largest clones take up 2.3% of the sample. The material sequenced was PBMCs. These receptor sequences come from a man between 50 and 59 years old in good health and CMV-seronegative.

Note on this clone: The junction shows a germline mismatch at one end, possibly a read error. The chain couples TRBV7-7 to TRBJ2-5; 10 bases are a match to TRBD2. Germline CDR1 reads SSHAT; CDR2 reads FNYEAQ (reference sequence). CDR3 length: 16 residues. The CDR3 is CASSLSLAGGPETQYF. In nucleotides, the CDR3 is TGTGCTAGCAGCTTGTCGTTAGCGGGGGGTCCAGAGACCCAGTACTTC.

This clone showed up just a few times. The chain recombines TRBV28 with TRBJ1-5; D perhaps matches TRBD1 (5 bases). Deletions cut 5 bases from V and 7 bases from J, with 15 bases between. CDR1 and CDR2 (germline): MDHEN, SYDVKM. The CDR3 spans 14 residues. DNA for the CDR3: TGTGCCAGCAGTCCGGACACCCCATTCCAGCCCCAGCATTTT. Protein: CASSPDTPFQPQHF.

The gene calls are TRBV7-8 and TRBJ1-5; 7 bases are shared with TRBD1. Per the germline V gene, CDR1 is SGHVS and CDR2 is FQNEAQ. V lost 1 base and J lost 9; bases outside the gene matches: 6. This CDR3 is 14 amino acids long. The CDR3 sequence is CASSLEGTVGPQHF. The CDR3 region has the DNA TGTGCCAGCAGCTTAGAAGGGACAGTGGGGCCCCAGCATTTT.

The genes are TRBV19 and TRBJ2-3, with TRBD2 matching over 10 bases. Germline trimming cut 2 bases from V and 8 bases from J; bases unmatched to any gene: 10. The germline V gene encodes CDR1 LNHDA and CDR2 SQIVND (reference sequence). The CDR3 extends over 16 amino acids. CDR3 protein: CASSIHTSGTISTQYF. As DNA, the CDR3 is TGTGCCAGTAGTATACACACTAGCGGGACTATTAGTACGCAGTATTTT.

This chain connects TRBV7-2 to TRBJ2-7, with 11 bases that match TRBD2. The germline V gene has CDR1 SGHTA and CDR2 FQGNSA. The V gene end was trimmed by 0 bases and the J gene end by 4 bases; junction bases not matched to a gene: 2. The CDR3 totals 15 residues. CDR3 coding DNA: TGTGCCAGCAGCTTAGCCGGGACTAGCGGTTACGAGCAGTACTTC. As protein: CASSLAGTSGYEQYF.

This clone has more than one count but fewer than ten. CDR3 in amino acids: CASSSGTGAYEQFF. The CDR3 DNA sequence: TGTGCCAGCAGCTCCGGGACAGGGGCCTACGAGCAGTTCTTC. The genes are TRBV7-9 and TRBJ2-1, with 10 positions matching TRBD1. The germline CDR1 and CDR2 sequences are SEHNR and FQNEAQ (reference sequence). The CDR3 contains 14 residues. Unmatched junction bases numbered 7, after V lost 4 bases and J lost 10 bases.

This clone has just a few counts. J is TRBJ1-2 and V is TRBV5-1; 7 positions agree with TRBD1. After removal of 5 bases from V and 3 bases from J, the junction contained 4 bases not matched to a gene. This CDR3 has 13 residues. Per the germline V gene, CDR1 is SGHRS and CDR2 is YFSETQ. CDR3 DNA: TGCGCCAGCAGACAGGGGAACGACTATGGCTACACCTTC. It specifies CASRQGNDYGYTF. Together with reference TRBV5-1 and TRBJ1-2, the CDR3 gives the full variable domain: KAGVTQTPRYLIKTRGQQVTLSCSPISGHRSVSWYQQTPGQGLQFLFEYFSETQRNKGNFPGRFSGRQFSNSRSEMNVSTLELGDSALYLCASRQGNDYGYTFGSGTRLTVV.

The V gene is TRBV6-5, the J gene TRBJ2-7; possibly TRBD2 for D (5 bases). V was pared by 0 bases and J by 2 bases, with 11 bases between. This CDR3 contains 15 residues. Germline CDR1 reads MNHEY; CDR2 reads SVGAGI. CDR3 sequence: CASSYSKYGTYEQYF. The CDR3, as DNA: TGTGCCAGCAGTTACTCGAAGTACGGGACCTACGAGCAGTACTTC.

This clone was picked up a small number of times. This rearrangement joins TRBV5-1 to TRBJ1-1; D uncertain. Germline V gene data show CDR1 as SGHRS and CDR2 as YFSETQ. The CDR3 length is 14 residues. Trimming pared 2 bases from V and 5 bases from J, leaving 13 bases between. CDR3 in amino acids: CASSFGLEWTEAFF. CDR3 in DNA: TGCGCCAGCAGCTTTGGGCTGGAATGGACTGAAGCTTTCTTT.

In this sample, this clone turned up a few times. The chain is built from TRBV27 and TRBJ1-5; D might be TRBD1 (6 bases). Trimming pared 6 bases from V and 0 bases from J, leaving 21 bases between. The CDR3 is made up of 18 amino acids. The V gene's germline CDR1 is MNHEY and CDR2 SMNVEV (reference sequence). The CDR3 sequence: CASRGGLGGGFSNQPQHF. DNA for the CDR3: TGTGCCAGCAGGGGGGGCTTAGGGGGGGGATTTAGCAATCAGCCCCAGCATTTT.

CDR3 bases: TGTGCCAGCAGCCTAAAGTGGGGGACAGGCTTAATGAACACTGAAGCTTTCTTT. Encoded protein: CASSLKWGTGLMNTEAFF. The chain joins TRBV14 to TRBJ1-1, with TRBD1 identical over 8 bases. The CDR3 is made up of 18 amino acids. V was pared by 4 bases and J by 0 bases, with 13 bases of the junction left unmatched. Per germline, CDR1 SGHDN and CDR2 FVKESK.

The J gene is TRBJ2-7, the V gene TRBV7-9; the match to TRBD1 covers 7 bases. The J segment lost 5 bases and the V segment lost 4 bases, leaving 8 bases of the junction unmatched. The CDR3 extends over 14 amino acids. The V gene's germline CDR1 is SEHNR and CDR2 FQNEAQ (reference sequence). The CDR3 spells CASSSPRQGNEQYF. DNA of the CDR3: TGTGCCAGCAGCTCCCCTAGACAGGGTAACGAGCAGTACTTC.

A few counts support this clone. Here the CDR3 DNA reads TGTGCCAGCAGCCTCGGACAGGGTTTTGATGGCTACACCTTC. It yields the protein CASSLGQGFDGYTF. This sequence joins TRBV6-5 and TRBJ1-2; TRBD1 matches at 8 bases. The CDR3 totals 14 residues. In germline, CDR1 is MNHEY, CDR2 SVGAGI. The J segment lost 6 bases and the V segment lost 6 bases, leaving 9 bases of the junction unmatched.

This clone was counted a few times. V gene TRBV14 combines with J gene TRBJ2-7, with 10 bases matching TRBD1. The CDR3 has 15 amino acids. V lost 4 bases to trimming and J lost 1 base; unmatched junction nucleotides: 4. Germline-derived CDR1 and CDR2 are SGHDN and FVKESK. The CDR3 protein is CASSRTGGRSYEQYF. CDR3 nucleotides: TGTGCCAGCAGCCGGACAGGGGGTAGGTCCTACGAGCAGTACTTC. Complete variable domain (other parts from reference TRBV14 and TRBJ2-7): EAGVTQFPSHSVIEKGQTVTLRCDPISGHDNLYWYRRVMGKEIKFLLHFVKESKQDESGMPNNRFLAERTGGTYSTLKVQPAELEDSGVYFCASSRTGGRSYEQYFGPGTRLTVT.

This clone was detected a few times. This chain connects TRBV28 to TRBJ2-7; no firm D call. The germline V gene encodes CDR1 MDHEN and CDR2 SYDVKM. The CDR3 covers 15 residues. V dropped 4 bases and J dropped 3 bases, with 16 bases sitting between them. The CDR3 protein is CASSSSSGRLYEQYF. The CDR3 DNA follows: TGTGCCAGCAGTTCCAGTTCAGGAAGGCTCTACGAGCAGTACTTC.

The V and J genes are TRBV4-3 and TRBJ2-1, with 11 bases identical to TRBD2. In germline, CDR1 is LGHNA, CDR2 YSLEER. After removal of 4 bases from V and 6 bases from J, the junction contained 2 bases not matched to a gene. This CDR3 is 14 amino acids long. Here the CDR3 DNA reads TGCGCCAGCAGCCTAGCGGGAGGGGGCAATGAGCAGTTCTTC. Translated: CASSLAGGGNEQFF.

The chain carries TRBV7-6 and TRBJ2-3; 9 bases map to TRBD2. The junction had 7 bases not matched to a gene; V was cut back by 8 bases and J by 4 bases. The CDR3 is made up of 14 amino acids. CDR1 and CDR2 from the germline V gene are SGHVS and FNYEAQ. Here the CDR3 DNA reads TGTGCCAGCTCACAACGGACTAGCGCAGATACGCAGTATTTT. Its protein product is CASSQRTSADTQYF.

The CDR3 region is CASSLGLAGGRYEQYF. As DNA, the CDR3 is TGTGCCAGCAGCTTAGGACTAGCGGGGGGGCGGTACGAGCAGTACTTC. The chain employs TRBV7-8 and TRBJ2-7; 14 bases are a match to TRBD2. There are 16 residues in the CDR3. Trimming took 1 base from V and 4 from J; bases not matched to a gene: 3. Germline V gene data show CDR1 as SGHVS and CDR2 as FQNEAQ.

The chain combines TRBV10-3 with TRBJ2-3; D is possibly TRBD1 (6 bases). The CDR3 is 14 residues long. The V and J ends lost 4 bases and 0 bases respectively, with 8 bases between them. The V gene's germline CDR1 is ENHRY and CDR2 SYGVKD. The CDR3 loop reads CAISVGASTDTQYF. The DNA of the CDR3 is TGTGCCATCAGTGTGGGGGCAAGCACAGATACGCAGTATTTT.

The CDR3 DNA reads as TGTGCCAGCAGCTCTTATAGAGCGGGAGGGCGCGAGCAGTACTTC. It yields the protein CASSSYRAGGREQYF. The J gene is TRBJ2-7, the V gene TRBV7-9; TRBD2 agrees at 10 bases. The V gene end was trimmed by 4 bases and the J gene end by 6 bases; junction bases not matched to a gene: 9. CDR3 length equals 15 residues. CDR1 and CDR2 (germline): SEHNR, FQNEAQ (reference sequence).

This clone has more than one count but fewer than ten. The chain has TRBV5-1 and TRBJ1-1, with D tentatively TRBD1 (6 bases). The CDR3 is made up of 14 amino acids. Trimming took 4 bases from V and 4 from J, leaving 14 bases between them. Germline V gives CDR1 SGHRS, CDR2 YFSETQ. The CDR3 nucleotides read TGCGCCAGCAGCGTGGGGGGCCAGGGCACTGAAGCTTTCTTT. Its translation: CASSVGGQGTEAFF.

This clone was counted between two and nine times. The chain joins TRBV7-2 to TRBJ2-7; D is perhaps TRBD2 (5 bases). The CDR3 runs 18 residues. Trimming cost V 6 bases and J 2 bases, with 26 bases left between them. Germline loops: CDR1 SGHTA, CDR2 FQGNSA. CDR3 sequence: CASRSFGITKSGTYEQYF. The CDR3 DNA follows: TGTGCCAGCAGAAGTTTCGGAATTACGAAAAGCGGTACCTACGAGCAGTACTTC.

The V gene is TRBV28, the J gene TRBJ1-5; TRBD1 agrees at 7 bases. CDR1 and CDR2 (germline): MDHEN, SYDVKM. This CDR3 is built from 14 residues. The ends lost 5 bases at V and 5 bases at J; junction bases unmatched: 6. Written as DNA, the CDR3 is TGTGCCAGCAGTGGGGCCACAGGGGATCAGCCCCAGCATTTT. Amino acid sequence: CASSGATGDQPQHF.

The chain is built from TRBV7-8 and TRBJ1-5; D might be TRBD1 (6 bases). This CDR3 spans 17 amino acids. With 5 bases removed from V and 1 base from J, the gap between germline ends came to 18 bases. Germline V gene lookup returns CDR1 SGHVS and CDR2 FQNEAQ. The CDR3 nucleotides are TGTGCCAGCAGCCATTCTCGACAGGTTTTGAGCAATCAGCCCCAGCATTTT. This codes for CASSHSRQVLSNQPQHF.

This chain connects TRBV5-1 to TRBJ2-7, with D possibly TRBD2 on 7 matching bases. CDR3 length equals 13 residues. V was trimmed by 4 bases and J by 4 bases, leaving 12 bases between them. CDR1 is SGHRS and CDR2 is YFSETQ in the germline V gene. This chain's CDR3 is CASSGGASYEQYF. CDR3 DNA: TGCGCCAGCAGCGGGGGGGCATCTTACGAGCAGTACTTC.

This clone has a handful of counts. Sequence at one end of the junction differs from germline and may be a read error. V gene TRBV2 combines with J gene TRBJ1-4; weak D call: TRBD1 (5 bases). The CDR3 consists of 14 residues. In germline, CDR1 is SNHLY, CDR2 FYNNEI. The CDR3 loop is CASSEEGTSEKLFF. The CDR3 DNA is TGTGCCAGCAGTGAGGAGGGGACTAGTGAAAAACTGTTTTTT.

The gene calls are TRBV5-6 and TRBJ2-5; the D gene is possibly TRBD1 (6 bases). CDR1 is SGHDT, CDR2 YYEEEE, per germline. The CDR3 totals 13 residues. Trimming left V 2 bases short and J 2 bases short, with 7 bases between. The CDR3 DNA is TGTGCCAGCAGCTTAGGACAGCAAGAGACCCAGTACTTC. Translation: CASSLGQQETQYF.